A selection of T cell receptor beta chains follows, all from one sample in a study of cytomegalovirus exposure and HLA in healthy donors. Profiling relied on immunoSEQ multiplex PCR, and the TCRdb table lists in-frame clones only, not all of them. The table has roughly 130,000 clones, roughly 86% seen once. Sequencing input: PBMCs. These receptor sequences come from a man aged 25 to 40 in good health and CMV-seronegative. Each CDR3 is given without its conserved first and last residue.

TRBV5-1	12	TRBJ1-4	ASSLGQGDEKLF
TRBV6-5	12	TRBJ1-6	ASRGSSYNSPLH
TRBV27	13	TRBJ2-7	ASSGVGRPSYEQY
TRBV6-5	12	TRBJ2-7	ASSPQGRGDEQY
TRBV13	12	TRBJ1-2	ASRARWLNYGYT
TRBV7-3	12	TRBJ1-1	ASSPKAGSTEAF
TRBV5-1	11	TRBJ2-5	ASSLGQQETQY
TRBV18	14	TRBJ2-1	ASSPAGQSTYNEQF
TRBV7-7	11	TRBJ2-7	ASSLGQGGEQY
TRBV4-3	15	TRBJ2-1	ASSRGTSGDTYNEQF
TRBV4-1	14	TRBJ2-1	ASSRRTSGPAVEQF
TRBV5-6	13	TRBJ1-3	ASSLVGSSGNTIY
TRBV9	12	TRBJ2-3	ASSATGTTDTQY
TRBV6-1	11	TRBJ1-2	ASSWTGLYGYT
TRBV7-2	13	TRBJ2-2	ASSWGGKNTGELF
TRBV7-2	13	TRBJ1-1	ASSLVAGAVTEAF
TRBV6-5	14	TRBJ2-7	ASSSIGTLRAYEQY
TRBV7-2	14	TRBJ1-5	ASSFKAGGGNQPQH
TRBV14	14	TRBJ2-1	ASSQTGRSSYNEQF
TRBV7-6	14	TRBJ2-3	ASSLVGGAGTDTQY
TRBV25-1	12	TRBJ1-5	ASQAPGGGQPQH
TRBV28	13	TRBJ2-1	ASSPMGAGYNEQF
TRBV29-1	11	TRBJ2-7	SVENQDSYEQY
TRBV7-2	13	TRBJ2-7	ASSPQRGAPYEQY
TRBV29-1	10	TRBJ1-2	SVEVQGYGYT